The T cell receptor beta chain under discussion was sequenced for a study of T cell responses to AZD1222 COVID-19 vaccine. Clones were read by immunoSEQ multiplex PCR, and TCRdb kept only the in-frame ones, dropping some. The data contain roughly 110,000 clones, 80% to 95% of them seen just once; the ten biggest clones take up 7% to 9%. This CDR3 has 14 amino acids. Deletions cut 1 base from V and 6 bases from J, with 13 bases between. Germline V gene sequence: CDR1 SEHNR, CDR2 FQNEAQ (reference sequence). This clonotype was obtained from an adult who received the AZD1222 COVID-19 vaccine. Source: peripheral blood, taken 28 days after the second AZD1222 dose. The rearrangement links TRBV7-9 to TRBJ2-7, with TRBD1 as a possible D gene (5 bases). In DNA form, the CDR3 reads TGTGCCAGCAGCTTAGTGGGTCAGGGTAGCGAGCAGTACTTC. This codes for CASSLVGQGSEQYF.